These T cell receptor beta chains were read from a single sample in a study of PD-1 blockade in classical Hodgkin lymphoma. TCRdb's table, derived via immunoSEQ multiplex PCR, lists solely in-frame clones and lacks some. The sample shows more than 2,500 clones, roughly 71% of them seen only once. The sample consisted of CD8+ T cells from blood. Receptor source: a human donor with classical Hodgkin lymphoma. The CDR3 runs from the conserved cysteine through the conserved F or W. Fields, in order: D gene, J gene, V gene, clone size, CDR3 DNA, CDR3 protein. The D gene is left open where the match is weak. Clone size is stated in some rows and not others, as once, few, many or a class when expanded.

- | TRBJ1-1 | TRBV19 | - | TGTGCCAGTAGTATAGGACTCCAAGCTTTCTTT | CASSIGLQAFF
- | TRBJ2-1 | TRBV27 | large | TGTGCCAGCATGCCGGGACGAGGTGAGCAGTTCTTC | CASMPGRGEQFF
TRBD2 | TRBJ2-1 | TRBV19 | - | TGTGCCAGTAGTAAGGGACTAGCCTCATACAATGAGCAGTTCTTC | CASSKGLASYNEQFF
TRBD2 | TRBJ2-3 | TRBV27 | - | TGTGCCAGCAGTCTACTAGCGGGAGCCCCAGATACGCAGTATTTT | CASSLLAGAPDTQYF
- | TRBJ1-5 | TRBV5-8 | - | TGTGCCAGCAGCTTCACTGACAATCAGCCCCAGCATTTT | CASSFTDNQPQHF
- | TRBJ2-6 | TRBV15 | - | TGTGCCACCAGCAGAGACACCAGCTCTGGGGCCAACGTCCTGACTTTC | CATSRDTSSGANVLTF
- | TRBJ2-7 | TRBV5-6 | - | TGTGCCAGCAGCTCCGGGGAGACCTACGAGCAGTACTTC | CASSSGETYEQYF
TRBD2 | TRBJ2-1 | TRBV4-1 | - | TGCGCCAGCAGCCAAGTGGGGCTAGCGGACTACAATGAGCAGTTCTTC | CASSQVGLADYNEQFF
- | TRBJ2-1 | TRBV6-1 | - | TGTGCCAGCACCGGCGGGCAGGAGGTAAACGAGCAGTTCTTC | CASTGGQEVNEQFF
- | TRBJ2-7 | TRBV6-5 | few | TGTGCCAGCAGTTATCAGTACAGCCCTTGGGAGCAGTACTTC | CASSYQYSPWEQYF
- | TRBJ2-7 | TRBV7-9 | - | TGTGCCAGCAGCGCTACCGGGACCCCCTACGAGCAGTACTTC | CASSATGTPYEQYF
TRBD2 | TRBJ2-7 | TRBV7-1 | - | TGTGCCAGCAGCTTGGAGGGACTAGCGGGAGGTGAGCAGTACTTC | CASSLEGLAGGEQYF
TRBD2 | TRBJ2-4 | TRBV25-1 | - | TGTGCCAGCAGCGGGGGGGGGCAGCTAGCCAAAAACATTCAGTACTTC | CASSGGGQLAKNIQYF
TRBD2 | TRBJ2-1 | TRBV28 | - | TGTGCCAGCAGCCCCCGGACTAGCGGGAGTTGGTACAATGAGCAGTTCTTC | CASSPRTSGSWYNEQFF
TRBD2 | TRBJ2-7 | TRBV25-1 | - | TGTGCCAGCAGTGCCCGACCACTAGCGCCGAGTACGGACGAGCAGTACTTC | CASSARPLAPSTDEQYF
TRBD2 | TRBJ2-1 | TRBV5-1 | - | TGCGCCAGCAGCTTGGACGGGTTCGCGGGAGGGGGCTACAATGAGCAGTTCTTC | CASSLDGFAGGGYNEQFF
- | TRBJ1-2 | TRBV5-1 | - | TGCGCCAGCAGCCCGACAGGATTGGGCTACACCTTC | CASSPTGLGYTF
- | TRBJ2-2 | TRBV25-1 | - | TGTGCCAGCAGTGATACAGTGAACACCGGGGAGCTGTTTTTT | CASSDTVNTGELFF
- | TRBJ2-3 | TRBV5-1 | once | TGCGCCAGCAGGTCCACAGATACGCAGTATTTT | CASRSTDTQYF
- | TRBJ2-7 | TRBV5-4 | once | TGTGCCAGCAGCCAATCGGAAACCCCCTACGAGCAGTACTTC | CASSQSETPYEQYF
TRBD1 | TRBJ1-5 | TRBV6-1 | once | TGTGCCAGCAAAACCCAAAAGGGGGCAAGTCAGCCCCAGCATTTT | CASKTQKGASQPQHF
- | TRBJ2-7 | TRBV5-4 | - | TGTGCCAGCAGCTTATTTCTGGAATACGAGCAGTACTTC | CASSLFLEYEQYF